The 28 T cell receptor beta chains below were found in one sample sequenced in a study of blood T cell repertoires in COVID-19. Repertoires were generated with immunoSEQ multiplex PCR, while TCRdb's copy carries only in-frame clones and drops some. Counted here are over 450,000 clones, 89% occurring once; the ten biggest clones make up over 0.7%. The sequenced sample consisted of peripheral blood. The receptors were gathered from a man aged 18 to 30 with COVID-19, enrolled during active disease.

The rearrangement links TRBV9 to TRBJ2-7, with unresolved D. The V gene lost 4 bases and the J gene lost 0 bases, with 11 bases spanning the gap. The CDR3 is 14 residues long. CDR1 and CDR2 from the germline V gene are SGDLS and YYNGEE. This CDR3 is CASSPRAPSYEQYF. The CDR3 DNA reads as TGTGCCAGCAGCCCCCGAGCCCCCTCCTACGAGCAGTACTTC.

This chain joins TRBV11-1 and TRBJ2-1; no clear D gene. Trimming shortened V by 2 bases and J by 8 bases, and 13 bases separated the two germline ends. The germline V gene has CDR1 SGHAT and CDR2 FQDESV (reference sequence). The CDR3 totals 14 residues. The CDR3 DNA follows: TGTGCCAGCAGCTTAACGATGATACGGGATGAGCAGTTCTTC. Protein sequence: CASSLTMIRDEQFF.

The chain links TRBV5-1 to TRBJ1-1; D is unclear. V was shortened by 0 bases and J by 7 bases, with 10 bases between the two germline ends. CDR3 size: 13 residues. Germline V lookup: CDR1 SGHRS, CDR2 YFSETQ. The CDR3 nucleotides are TGCGCCAGCAGCTTGGCGTCCTACGGTGAAGCTTTCTTT. Protein product: CASSLASYGEAFF.

The chain is built from TRBV27 and TRBJ2-7; 7 bases agree with TRBD1. This CDR3 comprises 17 residues. The trim removed 5 bases at V and 5 bases at J, leaving 18 bases unmatched. The germline V gene encodes CDR1 MNHEY and CDR2 SMNVEV (reference sequence). CDR3 protein: CASSLTDRNTYYDEQYF. The CDR3 nucleotides read TGTGCCAGCAGTCTCACGGACAGGAACACCTACTACGACGAGCAGTACTTC.

As DNA, the CDR3 is TGTGCCAGCAGCCTCACCACTAGCGGGGGGCCCAAAAACATTCAGTACTTC. Amino acids: CASSLTTSGGPKNIQYF. The chain joins TRBV25-1 to TRBJ2-4; TRBD2 matches 12 bases. The CDR3 covers 17 residues. With 6 bases clipped from V and 2 bases from J, the junction kept 8 bases outside the gene matches. Germline-derived CDR1 and CDR2 are MGHDK and SYGVNS.

This chain joins TRBV9 and TRBJ2-5; unclear D gene. This CDR3 contains 12 residues. CDR1 SGDLS and CDR2 YYNGEE come from the germline V gene. V lost 7 bases to trimming and J lost 5 bases, with 12 bases between them. CDR3 bases: TGTGCCAGCTCATCCCTCGGGGAGACCCAGTACTTC. Its protein is CASSSLGETQYF.

The chain combines TRBV30 with TRBJ1-2, with 8 positions matching TRBD1. The V and J ends lost 3 bases and 4 bases, in that order; junction bases with no gene match: 7. The CDR3 totals 14 residues. Germline V CDR1 and CDR2: GTSNPN, SVGIG (reference sequence). CDR3 DNA: TGTGCCTGGAGCCGGGACAGGAGCACCTATGGCTACACCTTC. Translating gives CAWSRDRSTYGYTF.

The chain uses TRBV9 and TRBJ1-6; D call uncertain. The germline gives CDR1 SGDLS, CDR2 YYNGEE. The germline V and J ends were trimmed by 2 bases and 4 bases, with 7 bases remaining between them. The CDR3 runs to 14 residues. CDR3 coding DNA: TGTGCCAGCAGCGTGGGCGATTATAATTCACCCCTCCACTTT. As protein: CASSVGDYNSPLHF.

V usage is TRBV5-1 and J usage is TRBJ2-3; D is perhaps TRBD2 (5 bases). Trimming left V 0 bases short and J 3 bases short, with 14 bases between. The CDR3 sequence is 16 residues long. Germline-derived CDR1 and CDR2 are SGHRS and YFSETQ. The CDR3 DNA reads TGCGCCAGCAGCTTGGGAGGCGGAGGAATAACAGATACGCAGTATTTT. Residues: CASSLGGGGITDTQYF.

The rearrangement joins TRBV2 to TRBJ1-1, with D unresolved. Germline-derived CDR1 and CDR2 are SNHLY and FYNNEI. The CDR3 covers 11 residues. V lost 7 bases, J lost 7 bases, and 10 bases lay in between. CDR3 region: CASKDNFEAFF. In nucleotides, the CDR3 is TGTGCCAGCAAAGACAATTTTGAAGCTTTCTTT.

This chain uses TRBV15 with TRBJ2-7; possibly TRBD2 for D (6 bases). Deletions cut 5 bases from V and 2 bases from J, with 13 bases between. Germline CDR1 is LNHNV and CDR2 is YYDKDF (reference sequence). The CDR3 totals 14 residues. For the CDR3, the DNA is TGTGCCACCAGCTTGATAGGGAGGACCTACGAGCAGTACTTC. Translating gives CATSLIGRTYEQYF.

The V and J genes are TRBV5-5 and TRBJ1-2; tentative D call: TRBD1 (5 bases). The ends were cut back, 0 bases at V and 5 bases at J, with 14 bases in the middle. In germline, CDR1 is SGHKS, CDR2 YYEKEE (reference sequence). This CDR3 is built from 15 residues. The CDR3 protein is CASSLAFSAGYGYTF. DNA of the CDR3: TGTGCCAGCAGCTTGGCTTTTTCCGCAGGGTATGGCTACACCTTC.

V gene TRBV5-4 combines with J gene TRBJ2-7, with D perhaps matching TRBD1 (5 bases). This CDR3 has 14 amino acids. Deletions cut 0 bases from V and 6 bases from J, with 13 bases between. Germline V gene data show CDR1 as SGHNT and CDR2 as YYREEE (reference sequence). CDR3 sequence: CASSLAGSSAEQYF. The DNA of the CDR3 is TGTGCCAGCAGCTTGGCAGGGTCGTCGGCCGAGCAGTACTTC.

The chain couples TRBV2 to TRBJ1-6, with TRBD1 identical over 7 bases. Germline V gene sequence: CDR1 SNHLY, CDR2 FYNNEI. The V and J ends lost 7 bases and 4 bases, in that order; junction bases with no gene match: 1. The CDR3 is 13 residues long. The CDR3 DNA follows: TGTGCCAGCAAGGGACAGTATAATTCACCCCTCCACTTT. It translates to CASKGQYNSPLHF.

The J gene is TRBJ2-2, the V gene TRBV6-5; D is possibly TRBD2 (6 bases). CDR1 and CDR2 (germline): MNHEY, SVGAGI. CDR3 length: 15 residues. The V gene lost 6 bases and the J gene lost 1 base, with 12 bases spanning the gap. CDR3 amino acids: CASRNVGGNTGELFF. In nucleotides, the CDR3 is TGTGCCAGCAGGAACGTGGGGGGGAACACCGGGGAGCTGTTTTTT.

V gene TRBV2 combines with J gene TRBJ2-5, with 7 bases lining up with TRBD1. Germline CDR1 is SNHLY and CDR2 is FYNNEI. This CDR3 comprises 14 residues. Unmatched junction bases numbered 9, after V lost 8 bases and J lost 3 bases. The CDR3 is CASLGRGFEETQYF. The CDR3 DNA sequence: TGTGCCAGCCTGGGCAGGGGGTTTGAAGAGACCCAGTACTTC.

This chain connects TRBV5-1 to TRBJ2-3; tentatively, D is TRBD2 (6 bases). This CDR3 has 16 amino acids. Germline CDR1 and CDR2: SGHRS and YFSETQ. The ends were cut back, 5 bases at V and 3 bases at J, with 19 bases in the middle. The CDR3 sequence: CASRSEGQGRTDTQYF. CDR3 bases: TGCGCCAGCAGATCGGAGGGGCAGGGAAGGACAGATACGCAGTATTTT.

The rearrangement links TRBV24-1 to TRBJ2-1; D uncertain. Germline CDR1 is KGHDR and CDR2 is SFDVKD. With 3 bases removed from V and 11 bases from J, the gap between germline ends came to 10 bases. The CDR3 is 12 residues long. CDR3: CATSDTAIKQFF. CDR3 DNA sequence: TGTGCCACCAGTGATACTGCGATTAAGCAGTTCTTC.

This clone appeared once. The chain uses TRBV7-8 and TRBJ2-7, with 7 bases aligning to TRBD2. This CDR3 spans 16 amino acids. The J segment lost 1 base and the V segment lost 5 bases, leaving 11 bases of the junction unmatched. The germline gives CDR1 SGHVS, CDR2 FQNEAQ. CDR3 in amino acids: CASSSGLAEGSYEQYF. The CDR3 DNA sequence: TGTGCCAGCAGCAGTGGGCTAGCGGAAGGTTCCTACGAGCAGTACTTC.

The chain is built from TRBV6-5 and TRBJ2-7; 10 bases line up with TRBD2. This CDR3 has 14 amino acids. Germline lookup yields CDR1 MNHEY and CDR2 SVGAGI. The V gene end was trimmed by 4 bases and the J gene end by 1 base; junction bases not matched to a gene: 1. CDR3 in amino acids: CASSLTSGSYEQYF. CDR3 nucleotides: TGTGCCAGCAGTTTGACTAGCGGGTCCTACGAGCAGTACTTC.

The genes are TRBV7-9 and TRBJ1-2, with a possible D match to TRBD1 (5 bases). This CDR3 contains 15 residues. Germline-derived CDR1 and CDR2 are SEHNR and FQNEAQ (reference sequence). V lost 6 bases, J lost 4 bases, and 18 bases lay in between. CDR3 amino acids: CASSTSGILSYGYTF. The CDR3 DNA follows: TGTGCCAGCAGTACCTCAGGGATTTTAAGCTATGGCTACACCTTC.

The chain recombines TRBV19 with TRBJ1-5, with a possible D match to TRBD1 (6 bases). Between the trimmed V and J ends, which lost 3 bases and 2 bases, there was a span of 14 bases. Germline V CDR1 and CDR2: LNHDA, SQIVND (reference sequence). The CDR3 sequence is 16 residues long. CDR3: CASSIGTRGRNQPQHF. CDR3 coding DNA: TGTGCCAGTAGTATCGGGACAAGAGGTCGCAATCAGCCCCAGCATTTT.

The CDR3 bases are TGTGCCAGAGGGGGCACCGGGGAGCTGTTTTTT. It codes for CARGGTGELFF. The V and J genes are TRBV12-3 or TRBV12-4 and TRBJ2-2, with D perhaps matching TRBD1 (6 bases). V lost 9 bases and J lost 4, with 6 bases in between. The CDR3 runs to 11 residues.

CDR3 sequence (DNA): TGTGCCAGCAGCAAAGATGGGAGTCGGGGACAGGGTGAGGATTTGGGCTCCTATAATTCACCCCTCCACTTT. Its protein product is CASSKDGSRGQGEDLGSYNSPLHF. The chain joins TRBV21-1 to TRBJ1-6; the table's D call of TRBD1 was not tested on the DNA. TRBV21-1 is labeled a pseudogene. The CDR3 sequence is 24 residues long.

This clone came up once. The genes are TRBV14 and TRBJ2-7, with 10 bases fitting TRBD2. Germline loops: CDR1 SGHDN, CDR2 FVKESK. CDR3 length: 16 amino acids. The J segment lost 4 bases and the V segment lost 4 bases, leaving 10 bases of the junction unmatched. CDR3 sequence: CASSRNLAGEPYEQYF. The CDR3 coding sequence is TGTGCCAGCAGCCGGAACCTAGCGGGAGAGCCTTACGAGCAGTACTTC.

The chain has TRBV5-1 and TRBJ1-2; unclear D gene. The V and J ends lost 4 bases and 2 bases respectively, with 15 bases between them. Germline loops: CDR1 SGHRS, CDR2 YFSETQ. The CDR3 has 15 amino acids. For the CDR3, the DNA is TGCGCCAGCAGCGAGACGGGATTTGAGAACTATGGCTACACCTTC. It codes for CASSETGFENYGYTF. Filled out from reference TRBV5-1 and TRBJ1-2, the complete variable domain reads KAGVTQTPRYLIKTRGQQVTLSCSPISGHRSVSWYQQTPGQGLQFLFEYFSETQRNKGNFPGRFSGRQFSNSRSEMNVSTLELGDSALYLCASSETGFENYGYTFGSGTRLTVV.

The chain couples TRBV6-6 to TRBJ1-3; 9 bases are shared with TRBD1. Looked up from germline, CDR1 is MNHNY and CDR2 is SVGAGI (reference sequence). The CDR3 totals 16 residues. The junction had 9 bases not matched to a gene; V was cut back by 6 bases and J by 3 bases. The CDR3 loop reads CASSAGTGKGGNTIYF. The CDR3 nucleotides read TGTGCCAGCAGCGCAGGGACAGGGAAGGGTGGAAACACCATATATTTT.

The J gene is TRBJ2-3, the V gene TRBV7-9; TRBD2 aligns across 7 bases. V gave up 1 base and J gave up 0 bases; unmatched junction bases: 4. The CDR3 consists of 16 residues. Per the germline V gene, CDR1 is SEHNR and CDR2 is FQNEAQ (reference sequence). The CDR3 sequence: CASSLVMGGSTDTQYF. The CDR3, as DNA: TGTGCCAGCAGCTTAGTCATGGGAGGGAGCACAGATACGCAGTATTTT.